What follows are 12 T cell receptor beta chains derived from one specimen sequenced in a study of cytomegalovirus exposure and HLA in healthy donors. The PCR ran on 60 Vbeta and 13 Jbeta primers. Data came from immunoSEQ multiplex PCR; TCRdb stores just in-frame clones and leaves some out. The sample records about 140,000 clones, about 80% being singletons. Sequencing was done on a sample of PBMCs. These receptors all come from a man aged 30-40 years in good health and CMV-seronegative.

The genes are TRBV27 and TRBJ2-7; D remains unclear. The CDR3 has 12 amino acids. The germline gives CDR1 MNHEY, CDR2 SMNVEV (reference sequence). Trimming cost V 2 bases and J 3 bases, with 5 bases left between them. Here the CDR3 DNA reads TGTGCCAGCAGTTTACCAGGCTACGAGCAGTACTTC. It codes for CASSLPGYEQYF.

This clone was observed once. V is TRBV2 and J is TRBJ2-1, with 15 bases matching TRBD2. This CDR3 spans 15 amino acids. Looked up from germline, CDR1 is SNHLY and CDR2 is FYNNEI. V lost 4 bases and J lost 7; bases outside the gene matches: 2. CDR3 sequence: CASSAGTSGRNEQFF. The CDR3 nucleotides read TGTGCCAGCAGTGCTGGGACTAGCGGGAGGAATGAGCAGTTCTTC.

Only one count was recorded for this clone. The rearrangement links TRBV11-3 to TRBJ2-1, with D possibly being TRBD1 (6 bases). This CDR3 spans 14 amino acids. Germline assignment: CDR1 SGHNT and CDR2 YENEEA. V lost 0 bases to trimming and J lost 5 bases, with 8 bases between them. The CDR3 loop is CASSLDGQNNEQFF. DNA for the CDR3: TGTGCCAGCAGCTTAGACGGACAGAACAATGAGCAGTTCTTC.

This rearrangement joins TRBV30 to TRBJ1-2; tentative D call: TRBD1 (6 bases). Germline-derived CDR1 and CDR2 are GTSNPN and SVGIG (reference sequence). The CDR3 is 13 amino acids. V lost 2 bases, J lost 3 bases, and 10 bases lay in between. CDR3 residues: CAWSTGTHYGYTF. In DNA form, the CDR3 reads TGTGCCTGGAGTACCGGGACACACTATGGCTACACCTTC.

In the case of this clone: The identical CDR3 is also encoded by other nucleotide sequences in the sample. The V call is TRBV28, the J call TRBJ1-5; D call uncertain. The CDR3 consists of 12 residues. Germline V gene sequence: CDR1 MDHEN, CDR2 SYDVKM. V lost 4 bases to trimming and J lost 3 bases, with 4 bases between them. The CDR3: CASSSYNQPQHF. The CDR3 coding sequence is TGTGCCAGCAGTTCCTACAATCAGCCCCAGCATTTT.

As regards this clone: Other DNA sequences from this sample encode an identical CDR3 as well. The rearrangement joins TRBV5-4 to TRBJ2-5; TRBD2 matches at 8 bases. This CDR3 has 12 amino acids. Germline lookup yields CDR1 SGHNT and CDR2 YYREEE (reference sequence). V lost 4 bases to trimming and J lost 4 bases; unmatched junction nucleotides: 0. The CDR3: CASSLAGETQYF. CDR3 sequence (DNA): TGTGCCAGCAGCCTAGCGGGAGAGACCCAGTACTTC. Supplemented by reference TRBV5-4 and TRBJ2-5, the full variable domain reads ETGVTQSPTHLIKTRGQQVTLRCSSQSGHNTVSWYQQALGQGPQFIFQYYREEENGRGNFPPRFSGLQFPNYSSELNVNALELDDSALYLCASSLAGETQYFGPGTRLLVL.

The gene calls are TRBV5-1 and TRBJ2-2, with 9 positions matching TRBD2. Losses at the gene ends were 5 bases for V and 3 bases for J; bases not matched to a gene: 5. Per the germline V gene, CDR1 is SGHRS and CDR2 is YFSETQ. The CDR3 length is 15 residues. In DNA form, the CDR3 reads TGCGCCAGCAGATTAGCGGGAGTGGACACCGGGGAGCTGTTTTTT. Its translation: CASRLAGVDTGELFF.

This chain connects TRBV28 to TRBJ1-4, with D possibly matching TRBD1 (5 bases). The V end was cut by 6 bases, the J end by 3 bases, with 8 bases between. CDR1 and CDR2 from the germline V gene are MDHEN and SYDVKM. The CDR3 spans 13 residues. CDR3 in DNA: TGTGCCAGCAGACAGGCCCCTAATGAAAAACTGTTTTTT. Its translation is CASRQAPNEKLFF.

This chain connects TRBV6-5 to TRBJ2-7; D perhaps matches TRBD1 (6 bases). Germline V lookup: CDR1 MNHEY, CDR2 SVGAGI. The ends were cut back, 1 base at V and 2 bases at J, with 15 bases in the middle. The CDR3 runs 16 residues. This CDR3 reads CASSYFGQFSPYEQYF. The CDR3, as DNA: TGTGCCAGCAGTTACTTTGGACAGTTCTCACCCTACGAGCAGTACTTC.

This clone was recorded a few times. J is TRBJ1-1 and V is TRBV28; possibly TRBD1 for D (6 bases). The ends were cut back, 6 bases at V and 0 bases at J, with 14 bases in the middle. This CDR3 contains 15 residues. Germline V gene data show CDR1 as MDHEN and CDR2 as SYDVKM. Written as DNA, the CDR3 is TGTGCCAGCAGCCCCGGGACACCCATGAACACTGAAGCTTTCTTT. Translation: CASSPGTPMNTEAFF.

The genes are TRBV6-5 and TRBJ2-7, with 8 bases identical to TRBD2. Germline V gene lookup returns CDR1 MNHEY and CDR2 SVGAGI. CDR3 length: 16 residues. V was pared by 0 bases and J by 4 bases, with 8 bases of the junction left unmatched. The CDR3 DNA is TGTGCCAGCAGTTACTCCACGGGACTAGTTAAATACGAGCAGTACTTC. The encoded protein is CASSYSTGLVKYEQYF.

The count of this clone is one. The genes are TRBV7-7 and TRBJ2-5; TRBD2 aligns across 12 bases. The CDR3 spans 16 residues. The V segment lost 2 bases and the J segment 5 bases; nucleotides outside the gene matches: 6. In germline, CDR1 is SSHAT, CDR2 FNYEAQ (reference sequence). The CDR3 sequence is CASSLRLAGVPETQYF. As DNA, the CDR3 is TGTGCCAGCAGCTTAAGACTAGCGGGAGTCCCGGAGACCCAGTACTTC.